This paragraph reports one T cell receptor beta chain. The antigen remains undetermined. Sequencing was performed with immunoSEQ multiplex PCR; in TCRdb, only in-frame clones are kept and a portion is missing. This sample yields around 66,000 clones, of which around three quarters are seen a single time; 3% to 4% belongs to the top ten. The data originate from a study of vaccination effects on CD4 cells after COVID-19. Broader study findings: The study found marked clonal contraction of infection- and vaccine-induced clones late after vaccination.

V lost 10 bases, J lost 3 bases, and 15 bases lay in between. The germline gives CDR1 LNHDA, CDR2 SQIVND (reference sequence). CDR3 length equals 14 residues. ViraFEST expansion of antigen-specific CD4+ T cells with viral peptide pools preceded sequencing. It was after approximately 10 days of culture that CD4+ T cells were isolated. According to the study, vaccine recipients showed no prior SARS-CoV-2 infection and negative nucleocapsid antibodies. With 8.5 to 10 ug/ml peptides and around 9.9 IU/ml IL-2, approximately 2.2 million PBMC per well were cultured. The sequenced sample was CD4+ T cells from PBMCs cultured with HCoV-OC43 spike peptides, obtained before COVID-19 vaccination. Subset noted: HCoV-OC43 spike overlapping peptide pool stimulation. This receptor was obtained from a human donor who received a COVID-19 vaccine. The chain recombines TRBV19 with TRBJ1-4; D is possibly TRBD1 (5 bases). The CDR3 DNA reads as TGTGCCACCCGAGTCCGGGGGGCTAATGAAAAACTGTTTTTT. Protein: CATRVRGANEKLFF.